This T cell receptor beta chain came from a study of control samples from healthy donors and cancer patients (dated by TCRdb to 2020 to 2021). On this clone itself: Its recognized antigen is unknown. Nothing much larger sits one base from this clone, and base qualities are not available.

Preparation of the library involved the immunoSEQ multiplex PCR assay. The table comes from immuneACCESS by way of TCRdb, which keeps in-frame sequences with V and J called. Part of the clones is missing from these tables; in studies checked, under half for an unresolved V gene and the rest for unknown reasons. For this sample there are 55,000 to 80,000 clones; roughly 87% appear just once. Less than 6% of the sample belongs to the ten largest clones. Measured from the cysteine to the phenylalanine, the CDR3 is 14 residues long. The entry retains the CDR3 DNA only, 42 bases that are in frame from base 1. According to the germline V gene, CDR1 reads MNHEY and CDR2 reads SVGEGT. V and J lose 2 bases and 6 bases, and a span of 14 bases separates them.

The sequence links TRBV6-2 or TRBV6-3 to TRBJ2-7; the D gene cannot be named for sure. This receptor was identified in a man aged 55-75 years with colorectal cancer. The sequencing sample was made of PBMCs. The sequenced DNA is TGTGCCAGCAGTTACGCAGCAGGTATTATCGAGCAGTACTTC. This gives the protein CASSYAAGIIEQYF.